Listed below are T cell receptor beta chains from one sample, sequenced in a study of vaccination and CD4 T cells after COVID-19. These receptors' antigens are unknown. TCRdb re-called the PCR reads through MiXCR, storing one row per CDR3 protein. The data hold about 14,000 distinct CDR3 sequences, with roughly 61% observed a single time. Sequenced material: CD4+ T cells from blood, cultured in vitro. The receptors were sampled from a human donor who had recovered from COVID-19. Both conserved end residues are part of each CDR3. The order of the fields is J gene, V gene, D gene, clone size, CDR3 protein, CDR3 DNA. The D gene is left open where the match is weak. Only some rows state a clone size, as once, few, many or a class for expanded clones.

>TRBJ1-1|TRBV19|TRBD1|-
CASSVTGVETEAFF
TGTGCCAGTAGTGTGACAGGGGTAGAGACTGAAGCTTTCTTT
>TRBJ2-7|TRBV11-3|-|-
CASSSASSEQYF
TGTGCCAGCAGCTCCGCGTCCAGCGAGCAGTACTTC
>TRBJ2-3|TRBV30|-|few
CAWSVTATDTQYF
TGTGCCTGGAGTGTAACGGCGACAGATACGCAGTATTTT
>TRBJ2-7|TRBV10-2|-|-
CASSESIFEGYEQYF
TGCGCCAGCAGTGAGTCTATATTTGAGGGCTACGAGCAGTACTTC
>TRBJ1-6|TRBV12-3/TRBV12-4|-|-
CASSFRSYNSPLHF
TGTGCCAGCAGTTTCCGCTCCTATAATTCACCCCTCCACTTT
>TRBJ1-2|TRBV6-1|TRBD1|once
CASSEAGTVLYGYTF
TGTGCCAGCAGTGAAGCCGGGACAGTGCTCTATGGCTACACCTTC
>TRBJ2-7|TRBV2|-|-
CASSLRTTSYEQYF
TGTGCCAGCAGCCTAAGGACAACCTCCTACGAGCAGTACTTC
>TRBJ2-2|TRBV2|-|few
CASNQEWAGELFF
TGTGCCAGCAACCAAGAATGGGCCGGGGAGCTGTTTTTT
>TRBJ1-1|TRBV12-3/TRBV12-4|-|-
CATSAGRDTEAFF
TGTGCCACGTCCGCCGGTCGTGATACTGAAGCTTTCTTT
>TRBJ1-5|TRBV18|TRBD1|once
CASSPSVPGQNQPQHF
TGTGCCAGCTCACCCTCCGTACCGGGACAGAATCAGCCCCAGCATTTT
>TRBJ1-1|TRBV10-3|-|-
CAISELNKAFF
TGTGCCATCAGTGAATTGAATAAAGCTTTCTTT
>TRBJ2-1|TRBV10-1|TRBD2|-
CASSERTSGRYEQFF
TGCGCCAGCAGTGAGAGGACTAGCGGGAGATATGAGCAGTTCTTC
>TRBJ1-2|TRBV5-1|-|-
CASSPGQPYGYTF
TGCGCCAGCAGCCCTGGGCAGCCCTATGGCTACACCTTC
>TRBJ2-1|TRBV2|TRBD2|-
CASNAGLAGGFRVEQFF
TGTGCCAGCAACGCCGGGCTAGCGGGGGGTTTTAGGGTGGAGCAGTTCTTC
>TRBJ1-5|TRBV20-1|-|-
CSAPPEQGGQPQHF
TGCAGTGCCCCCCCCGAACAGGGTGGTCAGCCCCAGCATTTT
>TRBJ2-3|TRBV24-1|TRBD2|-
CASNSGTGEDTQYF
TGTGCCTCTAATAGCGGGACGGGGGAAGATACGCAGTATTTT
>TRBJ2-7|TRBV10-1|TRBD2|few
CASSGLAGSGEQYF
TGCGCCAGTTCGGGGCTAGCGGGATCCGGCGAGCAGTACTTC
>TRBJ2-5|TRBV7-7|-|-
CASSFLPREFQETQYF
TGTGCCAGCAGCTTTCTCCCCCGGGAGTTCCAAGAGACCCAGTACTTC
>TRBJ1-2|TRBV7-9|-|-
CASSRDSLYGYTF
TGTGCCAGCAGCCGAGACAGCTTGTATGGCTACACCTTC
>TRBJ2-7|TRBV12-3/TRBV12-4|-|-
CASSNRHEQYF
TGTGCCAGCAGTAACCGCCACGAGCAGTACTTC
>TRBJ1-6|TRBV5-8|-|-
CASSLGLSPPNNSPLHF
TGTGCCAGCAGCTTGGGACTTTCACCACCAAATAATTCACCCCTCCACTTT
>TRBJ2-1|TRBV18|TRBD2|-
CASSVSLAGMDEQFF
TGTGCCAGCTCAGTATCCCTAGCGGGAATGGATGAGCAGTTCTTC
>TRBJ2-1|TRBV20-1|-|few
CSARGPTGHNEQFF
TGCAGTGCTAGAGGCCCGACTGGTCACAATGAGCAGTTCTTC
>TRBJ1-2|TRBV30|-|-
CACQGTGLGYGYTF
TGTGCCTGCCAAGGCACGGGGCTGGGCTATGGCTACACCTTC
>TRBJ2-1|TRBV2|TRBD1|-
CASRRDRLNEQFF
TGTGCCAGCAGGAGGGACAGACTCAATGAGCAGTTCTTC
>TRBJ2-1|TRBV20-1|-|-
CSAPLASPGGEQFF
TGCAGTGCACCACTAGCGTCCCCAGGGGGTGAGCAGTTCTTC
>TRBJ2-1|TRBV27|-|-
CASSLYSGLDEQFF
TGTGCCAGCAGTTTATATTCAGGCCTCGATGAGCAGTTCTTC
>TRBJ2-5|TRBV12-3/TRBV12-4|TRBD2|few
CASSRGTSGRTGRTQYF
TGTGCCAGCAGTCGCGGGACTAGCGGGAGGACGGGACGGACCCAGTACTTC
>TRBJ1-5|TRBV7-2|-|-
CASSLKSDQPQHF
TGTGCCAGCAGCTTAAAATCAGATCAGCCCCAGCATTTT
>TRBJ2-7|TRBV7-9|TRBD2|-
CASSPLNRREGVYEQYF
TGTGCCAGCAGCCCCCTAAACCGGCGGGAGGGCGTCTACGAGCAGTACTTC
>TRBJ1-4|TRBV4-1|TRBD1|-
CASSRLQGEKLFF
TGCGCCAGCAGCCGACTACAGGGGGAAAAACTGTTTTTT
>TRBJ2-7|TRBV5-1|-|-
CASSLGSTYEQYF
TGCGCCAGCAGCTTGGGCAGCACCTACGAGCAGTACTTC
>TRBJ2-1|TRBV7-2|-|-
CASSPPADSYEQFF
TGTGCCAGCAGCCCACCCGCGGACAGCTATGAGCAGTTCTTC
>TRBJ1-1|TRBV6-5|-|-
CASSYRGDTEAFF
TGTGCCAGCAGTTACCGGGGGGACACTGAAGCTTTCTTT
>TRBJ2-3|TRBV7-7|-|-
CASSFGGGTDTQYF
TGTGCCAGCAGCTTCGGAGGGGGGACAGATACGCAGTATTTT
>TRBJ2-2|TRBV20-1|-|-
CSASGNTGELFF
TGCAGTGCTAGCGGGAACACCGGGGAGCTGTTTTTT
>TRBJ1-5|TRBV5-1|TRBD1|-
CASSFAPGTGEQPQHF
TGCGCCAGCAGCTTTGCCCCAGGGACAGGGGAACAGCCCCAGCATTTT
>TRBJ1-2|TRBV11-2|-|few
CASSSPPRVYGYTF
TGTGCCAGCAGCTCCCCACCCAGAGTCTATGGCTACACCTTC
>TRBJ1-1|TRBV10-2|TRBD1|-
CASRAQGRDTEAFF
TGCGCCAGCAGGGCACAGGGGCGGGACACTGAAGCTTTCTTT
>TRBJ1-1|TRBV5-3|TRBD1|-
CASSRGQGAVTEAFF
TGTGCCAGCAGCCGTGGGCAGGGGGCGGTCACTGAAGCTTTCTTT
>TRBJ1-2|TRBV18|TRBD1|-
CASSPAQGSYGYTF
TGTGCCAGCTCACCAGCACAGGGGTCCTATGGCTACACCTTC
>TRBJ1-5|TRBV2|-|few
CASSELGLGNQPQHF
TGTGCCAGCAGTGAACTGGGGTTGGGCAATCAGCCCCAGCATTTT
>TRBJ2-1|TRBV20-1|TRBD2|-
CSATPRGFGSGIYNEQFF
TGCAGTGCTACCCCCCGGGGATTTGGTAGCGGGATCTACAATGAGCAGTTCTTC
>TRBJ2-5|TRBV2|-|-
CASSEGLRGAETQYF
TGTGCCAGCAGTGAAGGGCTGAGGGGGGCGGAGACCCAGTACTTC
>TRBJ2-7|TRBV5-1|TRBD2|-
CASSLGAGGPHEQYF
TGCGCCAGCAGCTTAGGAGCGGGAGGGCCCCACGAGCAGTACTTC
>TRBJ2-7|TRBV21-1|-|-
CASSKDRPGLDYHEQYF
TGTGCCAGCAGCAAAGACCGCCCGGGACTAGATTACCACGAGCAGTACTTC
>TRBJ2-3|TRBV7-9|TRBD1|once
CASSGRTGGKTDTQYF
TGTGCCAGCAGCGGACGGACAGGGGGCAAAACAGATACGCAGTATTTT
>TRBJ1-2|TRBV28|-|few
CASSPPGPGYTF
TGTGCCAGCAGTCCGCCAGGGCCTGGCTACACCTTC
>TRBJ1-4|TRBV27|-|-
CASSSSRVEKLFF
TGTGCCAGCAGTTCGTCCAGGGTAGAAAAACTGTTTTTT
>TRBJ2-6|TRBV5-1|TRBD1|few
CASSSGTGASGANVLTF
TGCGCCAGCAGCTCTGGGACAGGGGCGTCTGGGGCCAACGTCCTGACTTTC
>TRBJ2-5|TRBV27|TRBD1|-
CASSYRQGGETQYF
TGTGCCAGCAGTTACCGACAGGGCGGGGAGACCCAGTACTTC
>TRBJ1-3|TRBV7-8|TRBD1|-
CASSLATGASSGNTIYF
TGTGCCAGCAGCTTAGCGACAGGGGCCTCCTCTGGAAACACCATATATTTT
>TRBJ1-4|TRBV7-2|TRBD1|once
CASSSGQGLGKLFF
TGTGCCAGCAGCTCTGGACAGGGGTTGGGGAAACTGTTTTTT
>TRBJ2-7|TRBV7-9|-|once
CASSLRRTEQYF
TGTGCCAGCAGCTTAAGGCGAACCGAGCAGTACTTC
>TRBJ2-5|TRBV25-1|-|-
CASSELSGRETQYF
TGTGCCAGCAGTGAACTCTCAGGCCGGGAGACCCAGTACTTC
>TRBJ1-1|TRBV30|-|-
CAWSRGEDTEAFF
TGTGCCTGGAGTAGAGGGGAGGACACTGAAGCTTTCTTT